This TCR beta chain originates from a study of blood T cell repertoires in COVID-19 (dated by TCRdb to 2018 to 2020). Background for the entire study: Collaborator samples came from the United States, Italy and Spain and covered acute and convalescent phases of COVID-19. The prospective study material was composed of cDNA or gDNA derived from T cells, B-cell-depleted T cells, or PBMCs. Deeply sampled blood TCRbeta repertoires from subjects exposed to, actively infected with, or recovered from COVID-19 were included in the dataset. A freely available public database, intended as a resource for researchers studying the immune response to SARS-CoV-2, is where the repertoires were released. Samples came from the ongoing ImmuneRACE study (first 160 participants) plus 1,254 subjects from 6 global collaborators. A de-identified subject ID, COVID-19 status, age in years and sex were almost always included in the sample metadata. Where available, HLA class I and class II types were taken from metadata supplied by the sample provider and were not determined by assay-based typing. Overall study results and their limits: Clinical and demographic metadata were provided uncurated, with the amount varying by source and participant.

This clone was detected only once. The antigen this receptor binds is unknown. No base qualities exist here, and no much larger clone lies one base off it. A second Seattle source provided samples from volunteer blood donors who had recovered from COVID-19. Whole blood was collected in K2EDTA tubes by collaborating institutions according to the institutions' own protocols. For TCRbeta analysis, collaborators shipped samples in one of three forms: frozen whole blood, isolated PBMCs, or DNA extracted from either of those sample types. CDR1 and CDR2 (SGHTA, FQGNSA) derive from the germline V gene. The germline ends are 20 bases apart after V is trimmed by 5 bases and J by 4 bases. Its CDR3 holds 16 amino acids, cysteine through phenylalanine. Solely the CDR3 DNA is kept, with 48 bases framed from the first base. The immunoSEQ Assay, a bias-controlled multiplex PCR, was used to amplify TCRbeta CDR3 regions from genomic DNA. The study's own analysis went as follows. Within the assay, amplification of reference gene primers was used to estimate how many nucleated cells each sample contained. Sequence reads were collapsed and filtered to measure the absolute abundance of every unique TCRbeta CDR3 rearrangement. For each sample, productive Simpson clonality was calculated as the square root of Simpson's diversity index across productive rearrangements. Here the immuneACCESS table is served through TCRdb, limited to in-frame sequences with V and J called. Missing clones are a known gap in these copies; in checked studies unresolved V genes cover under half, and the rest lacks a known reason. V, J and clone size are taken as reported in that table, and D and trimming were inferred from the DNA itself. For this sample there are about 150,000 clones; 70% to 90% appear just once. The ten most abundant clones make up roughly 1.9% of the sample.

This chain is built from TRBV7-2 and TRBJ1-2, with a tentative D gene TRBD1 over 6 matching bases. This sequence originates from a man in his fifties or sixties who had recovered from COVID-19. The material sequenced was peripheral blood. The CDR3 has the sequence CASSTSGTPHIYGYTF. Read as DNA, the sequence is TGTGCCAGCAGCACATCCGGGACACCCCATATCTATGGCTACACCTTC.